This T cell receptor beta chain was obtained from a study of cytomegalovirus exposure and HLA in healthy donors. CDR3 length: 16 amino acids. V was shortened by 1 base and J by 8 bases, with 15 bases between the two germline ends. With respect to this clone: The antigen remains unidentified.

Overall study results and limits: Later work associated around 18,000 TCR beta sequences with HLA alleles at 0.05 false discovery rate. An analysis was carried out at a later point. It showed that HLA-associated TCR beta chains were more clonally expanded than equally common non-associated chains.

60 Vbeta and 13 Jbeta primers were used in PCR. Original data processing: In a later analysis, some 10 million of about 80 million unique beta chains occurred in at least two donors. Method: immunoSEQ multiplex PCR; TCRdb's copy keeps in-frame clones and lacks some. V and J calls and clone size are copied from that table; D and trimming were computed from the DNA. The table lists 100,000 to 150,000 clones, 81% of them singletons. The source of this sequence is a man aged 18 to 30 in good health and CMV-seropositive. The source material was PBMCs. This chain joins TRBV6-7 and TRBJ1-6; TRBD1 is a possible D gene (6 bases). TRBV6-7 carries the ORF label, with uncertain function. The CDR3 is CASSYFLRDIHSPLHF. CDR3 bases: TGTGCCAGCAGTTACTTCCTGAGGGACATTCATTCACCCCTCCACTTT.